This T cell receptor (beta chain) was identified in a study of cytomegalovirus exposure and HLA in healthy donors. Background on the study: Under 90% of around 400 genotyped donors fell in the Caucasian-associated ancestry cluster. Study-wide findings and caveats: Versus the roughly 690-donor mean, an Asian-associated ancestry cluster reportedly showed fewer N-insertions in a later analysis. Most observed TCR sequences were rare, whereas some public TCRs were detected in many donors. Being productive about 90% or about 30% of the time was typical of most TCR beta V segments in an earlier analysis.

The PCR contained 60 Vbeta and 13 Jbeta primers. Profiled with immunoSEQ multiplex PCR; TCRdb holds only in-frame clones, not every one. The profile shows roughly 180,000 clones, about 77% of them singletons. In germline, CDR1 is SGHRS, CDR2 YFSETQ. This CDR3 contains 15 residues. The ends lost 0 bases at V and 8 bases at J; junction bases unmatched: 7. This clone showed up just a few times. Its antigen is not known. This sequence was found in a man between 25 and 39 years old in good health and CMV-seronegative. The chain uses TRBV5-1 and TRBJ1-5; 8 nucleotides agree with TRBD1. The sequencing sample was made of PBMCs. CDR3 protein: CASSLAGQEHEPQHF. The CDR3 nucleotides read TGCGCCAGCAGCTTGGCGGGACAGGAACATGAGCCCCAGCATTTT. The full variable domain, in which reference TRBV5-1 and TRBJ1-5 provide the parts outside the CDR3, is KAGVTQTPRYLIKTRGQQVTLSCSPISGHRSVSWYQQTPGQGLQFLFEYFSETQRNKGNFPGRFSGRQFSNSRSEMNVSTLELGDSALYLCASSLAGQEHEPQHFGDGTRLSIL.